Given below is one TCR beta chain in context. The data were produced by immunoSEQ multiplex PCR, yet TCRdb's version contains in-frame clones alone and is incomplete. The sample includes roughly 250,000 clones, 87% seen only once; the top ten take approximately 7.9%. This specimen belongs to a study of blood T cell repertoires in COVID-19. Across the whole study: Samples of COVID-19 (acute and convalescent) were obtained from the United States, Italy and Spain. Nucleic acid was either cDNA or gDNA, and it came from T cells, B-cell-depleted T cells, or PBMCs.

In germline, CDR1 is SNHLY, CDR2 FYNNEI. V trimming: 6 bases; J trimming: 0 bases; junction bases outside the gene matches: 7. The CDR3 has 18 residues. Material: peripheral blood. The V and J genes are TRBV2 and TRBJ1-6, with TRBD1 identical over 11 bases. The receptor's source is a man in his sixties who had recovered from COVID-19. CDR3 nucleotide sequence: TGTGCCAGCAGCCCTGGACAGGGGGCATTCTCCTATAATTCACCCCTCCACTTT. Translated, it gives CASSPGQGAFSYNSPLHF.